The sequence of this TCR beta chain was determined in a study of cytomegalovirus exposure and HLA in healthy donors. Study-level findings and limits: Through in vitro validation, three CMV-associated chains were shown to be specific for CMV antigens. First-cohort TCR clusters were later found to tend to co-occur in the approximately 110 validation repertoires. Associated with cytomegalovirus, according to the listing, were 150 to 200 TCR beta chains.

Trimming removed 6 bases from V and 5 bases from J; junction bases left unmatched: 7. Germline CDR1 ENHRY, CDR2 SYGVKD. This CDR3 contains 14 residues. The donors were part of the roughly 120-subject validation cohort, which stood apart from the roughly 680-subject first cohort. Sequenced by immunoSEQ multiplex PCR; TCRdb stores in-frame clones only, minus some. The data hold more than 250,000 clones, with approximately 90% observed a single time. Comment on this clone: The target antigen is unknown.

The receptor was isolated from a woman younger than 30 in good health and CMV-seronegative. The sample consisted of PBMCs. The V gene is TRBV10-3, the J gene TRBJ1-1; TRBD1 matches at 9 bases. In DNA, the CDR3 is TGTGCCATCAGGGGAGACAGGGGGGAAACTGAAGCTTTCTTT. This gives the protein CAIRGDRGETEAFF.